This is a list of T cell receptor beta chains from one sample in a study of shared clonotypes between healthy human individuals. Only in-frame clones appear in the TCRdb table, and some are missing; sequencing was by immunoSEQ multiplex PCR. The data hold 400,000 or so clones, with just over 95% observed a single time. Sequenced sample: memory CD8+ T cells sorted from blood. These receptor sequences come from a man aged 30 to 39 in good health. Both conserved end residues are part of each CDR3. A D gene is named only where the DNA matches it firmly. Clone size is shown for a subset of rows, as once, few, many or a class of expanded clone.

TRBJ2-2	.	.	TRBV6-1	TGTGCCAGCTACGACATGTCGAACACCGGGGAGCTGTTTTTT	CASYDMSNTGELFF
TRBJ1-1	.	.	TRBV30	TGTGCCTGGAGTGTAAAGTATTCGAACACTGAAGCTTTCTTT	CAWSVKYSNTEAFF
TRBJ2-2	.	TRBD2	TRBV28	TGTGCCAGCAGAGGACTAGCGTACACCTACACCGGGGAGCTGTTTTTT	CASRGLAYTYTGELFF
TRBJ2-2	.	.	TRBV4-1	TGCGCCAGCCGCGGGACGAACACCGGGGAGCTGTTTTTT	CASRGTNTGELFF
TRBJ2-7	.	TRBD1	TRBV27	TGTGCCAGCAGCCGAGGGGGCGCAGCGCAGTACTTC	CASSRGGAAQYF
TRBJ2-1	.	TRBD1	TRBV10-3	TGTGCCATCAGTGAGTCGTGGGCGAACAGGGGGCAGTTCTTC	CAISESWANRGQFF
TRBJ2-7	.	.	TRBV4-2	TGTGCCAGCAGCCAAGATGCTACAGCAAGCACCCGCGAGCAGTACTTC	CASSQDATASTREQYF
TRBJ1-4	.	.	TRBV6-1	TGTGCCAGCAGCGAACTATGGAAAACAGGGCTAGGAGTGTTTTTT	CASSELWKTGLGVFF
TRBJ2-7	once	.	TRBV4-2	TGTGCCAGCAGCCAAGATTTTACTAGATACTACGAGCAGTACTTC	CASSQDFTRYYEQYF
TRBJ1-1	once	TRBD1	TRBV25-1	TGTGCCAGCAGTGAGGGGGACAGGGCAGGCATGAACACTGAAGCTTTCTTT	CASSEGDRAGMNTEAFF
TRBJ2-3	.	.	TRBV4-2	TGTGCCAGCAGCCAAGAGAGGGCAGGCAGCACAGATACGCAGTATTTT	CASSQERAGSTDTQYF
TRBJ1-4	.	TRBD1	TRBV11-3	TGTGCCAGCAGGGGACAGGGGGCTGAAAAACTGTTTTTT	CASRGQGAEKLFF
TRBJ2-3	.	.	TRBV9	TGTGCCAGCAGCGCCAAGGAGGGGGGCACAGATACGCAGTATTTT	CASSAKEGGTDTQYF
TRBJ2-5	.	.	TRBV6-1	TGTGCCAGCAGTTCATTCAGAAAGGCAGAGACCCAGTACTTC	CASSSFRKAETQYF
TRBJ2-7	.	TRBD2	TRBV28	TGTGCCAGCAGTCGGCTAGCGGGAACGGGAGAGCAGTACTTC	CASSRLAGTGEQYF
TRBJ2-5	.	.	TRBV30	TGTGCCTGGAGGCAGGTCGGGGAAGAGACCCAGTACTTC	CAWRQVGEETQYF
TRBJ2-1	.	.	TRBV28	TGTGCCAGCAGTTTGTCGGGAGAATCCTCCTACAATGAGCAGTTCTTC	CASSLSGESSYNEQFF
TRBJ2-1	.	.	TRBV7-9	TGTGCCAGCAGGACTTCCTCCTACAATGAGCAGTTCTTC	CASRTSSYNEQFF
TRBJ2-1	once	TRBD2	TRBV9	TGTGCCAGCAGAATCCTACCGGGACTAGCGAGATACAATGAGCAGTTCTTC	CASRILPGLARYNEQFF
TRBJ2-3	.	TRBD2	TRBV29-1	TGCAGCGTGGGACTAGCGGGAGGAAGGGATACGCAGTATTTT	CSVGLAGGRDTQYF
TRBJ1-5	.	TRBD1	TRBV2	TGTGCCAGCAGTGAAGTTTTCGGACAGGGGGGTAATCAGCCCCAGCATTTT	CASSEVFGQGGNQPQHF
TRBJ2-7	once	.	TRBV7-9	TGTGCCAGCAGCTTAGTAGGCGGAGCCTGCGAGCAGTACTTC	CASSLVGGACEQYF
TRBJ1-2	.	TRBD1	TRBV27	TGTGCCAGCAGTTTCGGACAGGGGGTTAATGGCTACACCTTC	CASSFGQGVNGYTF
TRBJ2-7	.	TRBD2	TRBV5-6	TGTGCCAGCAGCTTGCCTAGCGGATCTTACGAGCAGTACTTC	CASSLPSGSYEQYF
TRBJ2-6	.	.	TRBV7-3	TGTGCCAGCAGCTTAACCAGCGGGCCCGCTGGGGCCAACGTCCTGACTTTC	CASSLTSGPAGANVLTF
TRBJ2-3	.	.	TRBV19	TGTGCCAGTAGTACCACAGGAGATACGCAGTATTTT	CASSTTGDTQYF
TRBJ2-7	.	TRBD2	TRBV11-3	TGTGCCAGCAGCTTAGAAGGCGGGAGGTTAGAGCAGTACTTC	CASSLEGGRLEQYF
TRBJ2-6	.	TRBD2	TRBV27	TGTGCCAGCAGTGGGATAGCGGGAGCCCTGATTTCTGGGGCCAACGTCCTGACTTTC	CASSGIAGALISGANVLTF
TRBJ2-1	.	TRBD2	TRBV2	TGTGCCAGCAGGCCGGGACTAGCGGGAGGGTACAATGAGCAGTTCTTC	CASRPGLAGGYNEQFF
TRBJ1-2	.	.	TRBV4-1	TGCGCCAGCAGCCAAGATCCTTTTGACAGGAGGTATGGCTACACCTTC	CASSQDPFDRRYGYTF
TRBJ2-3	.	TRBD2	TRBV4-2	TGTGCCAGCAGCCAAGAGTCGCTAGCGGGCCTCACAGATACGCAGTATTTT	CASSQESLAGLTDTQYF
TRBJ1-2	.	.	TRBV5-6	TGTGCCAGCAGCGTGACGAACAGAAACTATGGCTACACCTTC	CASSVTNRNYGYTF
TRBJ2-5	.	.	TRBV28	TGTGCCAGCTTACGACACTGGCAAGAGACCCAGTACTTC	CASLRHWQETQYF
TRBJ1-4	.	.	TRBV28	TGTGCCAGCAGTTCGCCCAGGACAACTGAAAAACTGTTTTTT	CASSSPRTTEKLFF
TRBJ2-2	.	.	TRBV4-1	TGCGCCAGCAGCCAGCCGGCACTTTCTCGTAGCACCGGGGAGCTGTTTTTT	CASSQPALSRSTGELFF
TRBJ1-5	once	.	TRBV6-6	TGTGCCAGCAGACTGACAGTAAATCAGCCCCAGCATTTT	CASRLTVNQPQHF
TRBJ1-2	.	.	TRBV19	TGTGCCAGTAGTATGGGGCGGACCTATGGCTACACCTTC	CASSMGRTYGYTF
TRBJ2-1	.	TRBD2	TRBV7-3	TGTGCCAGCAGCTTCGGGGGGACTCACAATGAGCAGTTCTTC	CASSFGGTHNEQFF
TRBJ2-5	.	.	TRBV6-5	TGTGCCAGCAGAGGAGGGCGGACCCAGTACTTC	CASRGGRTQYF
TRBJ2-7	.	TRBD2	TRBV5-1	TGCGCCAGCAGCCAGGGACTAGCGGGAGGGTACGAGCAGTACTTC	CASSQGLAGGYEQYF
TRBJ2-2	once	TRBD2	TRBV4-2	TGTGCCAGCAGCCAAGCTAGCGGTAACACCGGGGAGCTGTTTTTT	CASSQASGNTGELFF
TRBJ1-5	.	.	TRBV19	TGTGCCAGTAGTATGATAGCCGTTAAGGGGCCGCCCCAGCATTTT	CASSMIAVKGPPQHF
TRBJ2-7	.	TRBD1	TRBV19	TGTGCCAGTAGTATAGACCGGGACAGAGCTGCCTACGAGCAGTACTTC	CASSIDRDRAAYEQYF
TRBJ2-5	.	TRBD1	TRBV5-1	TGCGCCAGCAGCTTGGGACAGGGGGCAGAGACCCAGTACTTC	CASSLGQGAETQYF
TRBJ2-7	.	TRBD2	TRBV10-3	TGTGCCACCGGACTAGCGGGGACTGGGAAGTACTTC	CATGLAGTGKYF
TRBJ2-1	.	.	TRBV5-8	TGTGCCAGCAGCACCGCCTTCTCCAATGAGCAGTTCTTC	CASSTAFSNEQFF
TRBJ2-4	.	.	TRBV28	TGTGCCAGCAGCCCCGCCGGGAGCTCGACCAAAAACATTCAGTACTTC	CASSPAGSSTKNIQYF